These T cell receptor beta chains were read from a single sample in a study of cytomegalovirus exposure and HLA in healthy donors. The assay was immunoSEQ multiplex PCR, and TCRdb's table has in-frame clones only and misses some. The data hold under 130,000 clones, with roughly 71% observed a single time. The specimen sequenced was PBMCs. The receptor set was obtained from a man aged 40-55 years in good health and CMV-seropositive. The CDR3 runs from the conserved cysteine through the conserved F or W. A D gene is named only where the DNA matches it firmly. For some rows the clone size is stated as once, few or many, or as a class when expanded; others skip it.

clone size	CDR3 length	V gene	J gene	D gene	CDR3 protein	CDR3 DNA
-	12	TRBV5-4	TRBJ2-7	-	CASSLGAYEQYF	TGTGCCAGCAGCTTGGGGGCTTACGAGCAGTACTTC
-	14	TRBV25-1	TRBJ2-6	-	CASSAGSGANVLTF	TGTGCCAGCAGTGCCGGGTCTGGGGCCAACGTCCTGACTTTC
-	14	TRBV7-8	TRBJ2-5	TRBD2	CASSPTSGMETQYF	TGTGCCAGCAGCCCGACTAGCGGGATGGAGACCCAGTACTTC
-	14	TRBV28	TRBJ1-1	-	CASSYRGGWTEAFF	TGTGCCAGCAGTTATAGGGGGGGTTGGACTGAAGCTTTCTTT
few	15	TRBV6-5	TRBJ2-5	TRBD2	CASSPLAGVVKTQYF	TGTGCCAGCAGCCCTTTAGCGGGAGTGGTTAAGACCCAGTACTTC
-	16	TRBV4-1	TRBJ2-2	-	CASSQDWLPPPGELFF	TGCGCCAGCAGCCAAGATTGGCTTCCGCCCCCCGGGGAGCTGTTTTTT
-	13	TRBV11-2	TRBJ1-2	-	CASSSSANYGYTF	TGTGCCAGCAGCTCCTCGGCTAACTATGGCTACACCTTC
-	18	TRBV30	TRBJ2-7	TRBD1	CAWSPLSGTGRKFGEQYF	TGTGCCTGGAGTCCCCTTTCCGGGACAGGGCGTAAGTTCGGGGAGCAGTACTTC
-	16	TRBV4-1	TRBJ1-2	-	CASSQEEAGRTYGYTF	TGCGCCAGCAGCCAAGAGGAGGCGGGCAGGACCTATGGCTACACCTTC
-	14	TRBV14	TRBJ2-2	-	CASSQDLDTGELFF	TGTGCCAGCAGCCAAGACCTCGACACCGGGGAGCTGTTTTTT
-	15	TRBV6-1	TRBJ1-1	-	CASSDPQATLEAPFF	TGTGCCAGCAGTGACCCACAGGCTACCCTTGAAGCTCCTTTCTTT
-	15	TRBV5-4	TRBJ1-2	TRBD1	CASSLGSTGGDGYTF	TGTGCCAGCAGCTTGGGGTCCACAGGGGGAGATGGCTACACCTTC
-	16	TRBV9	TRBJ2-1	-	CASSVGNLAGSHEQFF	TGTGCCAGCAGCGTAGGTAACCTAGCAGGAAGCCATGAGCAGTTCTTC
few	13	TRBV13	TRBJ2-1	TRBD2	CASSSLADNEQFF	TGTGCCAGCAGCTCACTAGCGGACAATGAGCAGTTCTTC
few	16	TRBV5-4	TRBJ2-1	TRBD1	CASSLKRTGSYNEQFF	TGTGCCAGCAGCTTAAAAAGGACAGGCTCCTACAATGAGCAGTTCTTC
-	16	TRBV7-9	TRBJ2-7	-	CASSRMEEGGGYEQYF	TGTGCCAGCAGCCGGATGGAGGAAGGCGGAGGCTACGAGCAGTACTTC
few	15	TRBV2	TRBJ2-5	TRBD1	CASRRPGQGAETQYF	TGTGCCAGCAGGAGACCGGGACAGGGGGCAGAGACCCAGTACTTC
-	14	TRBV27	TRBJ1-5	-	CASRLTGSNQPQHF	TGTGCCAGCAGGTTGACAGGTAGCAATCAGCCCCAGCATTTT
-	17	TRBV19	TRBJ2-4	TRBD1	CASSIGGGRGTTDIQYF	TGTGCCAGTAGTATAGGAGGGGGCAGGGGGACGACGGACATTCAGTACTTC
few	14	TRBV7-9	TRBJ2-2	-	CASSLKAERVELFF	TGTGCCAGCAGCTTAAAGGCGGAGAGGGTGGAGCTGTTTTTT
few	14	TRBV27	TRBJ1-2	-	CASSGEAGGYGYTF	TGTGCCAGCAGTGGCGAGGCGGGAGGGTATGGCTACACCTTC
-	15	TRBV6-4	TRBJ2-7	TRBD2	CASSPGLAGHYEQYF	TGTGCCAGCAGTCCCGGACTAGCGGGGCACTACGAGCAGTACTTC
-	15	TRBV4-1	TRBJ1-1	TRBD1	CASSRPGQGNTEAFF	TGCGCCAGCAGCCGCCCGGGACAGGGGAACACTGAAGCTTTCTTT
few	15	TRBV7-9	TRBJ1-5	TRBD1	CASSSGTGFNQPQHF	TGTGCCAGCAGCTCCGGGACAGGGTTCAATCAGCCCCAGCATTTT
-	17	TRBV27	TRBJ2-1	TRBD2	CASSLFGTSGLYNEQFF	TGTGCCAGCAGTTTATTCGGAACTAGCGGCTTATACAATGAGCAGTTCTTC
-	16	TRBV27	TRBJ2-7	TRBD1	CASTPLNRGPGAEQYF	TGTGCCAGCACCCCGCTAAACAGGGGCCCAGGGGCTGAGCAGTACTTC
few	16	TRBV19	TRBJ2-1	TRBD1	CASSLRPGQGAYEQFF	TGTGCCAGTAGTCTCAGGCCGGGACAGGGGGCTTATGAGCAGTTCTTC
-	15	TRBV2	TRBJ2-1	TRBD2	CASSGGLAGNNEQFF	TGTGCCAGCAGCGGGGGACTAGCGGGAAACAATGAGCAGTTCTTC
-	13	TRBV2	TRBJ2-5	-	CASSEYSQETQYF	TGTGCCAGCAGTGAATACAGCCAAGAGACCCAGTACTTC
-	13	TRBV6-5	TRBJ2-1	TRBD2	CASSQRGYNEQFF	TGTGCCAGCAGTCAGCGGGGCTACAATGAGCAGTTCTTC
-	14	TRBV29-1	TRBJ2-4	TRBD1	CSVAGTGNKNIQYF	TGCAGCGTGGCCGGGACAGGGAACAAAAACATTCAGTACTTC
few	13	TRBV7-8	TRBJ1-4	-	CASSSGGAEKLFF	TGTGCCAGCAGCTCGGGTGGGGCTGAAAAACTGTTTTTT
-	15	TRBV5-1	TRBJ2-7	-	CASSLGQGGSYEQYF	TGCGCCAGCAGCTTGGGGCAGGGGGGCTCCTACGAGCAGTACTTC
-	14	TRBV7-7	TRBJ2-3	-	CASSLESGADTQYF	TGTGCCAGCAGCTTAGAAAGCGGTGCAGATACGCAGTATTTT
-	15	TRBV10-3	TRBJ1-1	-	CAIRGGTSANTEAFF	TGTGCCATCAGAGGAGGGACGTCGGCGAACACTGAAGCTTTCTTT
-	14	TRBV2	TRBJ1-2	-	CASSEGPRLYGYTF	TGTGCCAGCAGTGAAGGCCCCAGGCTCTATGGCTACACCTTC
-	13	TRBV13	TRBJ1-1	TRBD1	CASSLDRSTEAFF	TGTGCCAGCAGCTTGGACAGGAGCACTGAAGCTTTCTTT
-	16	TRBV4-1	TRBJ2-6	TRBD1	CASSRDRGSGANVLTF	TGCGCCAGCAGCCGGGACAGGGGTTCTGGGGCCAACGTCCTGACTTTC
-	20	TRBV10-3	TRBJ2-3	TRBD2	CAIRPTMGSGRAGTTDTQYF	TGTGCCATCAGACCGACCATGGGTAGCGGGAGGGCCGGGACCACAGATACGCAGTATTTT
-	14	TRBV9	TRBJ1-2	-	CASSVGQQGYGYTF	TGTGCCAGCAGCGTAGGCCAACAGGGCTATGGCTACACCTTC
medium-sized	17	TRBV5-1	TRBJ1-1	-	CASSLAIRTLMNTEAFF	TGCGCCAGCAGCTTGGCCATCCGGACACTGATGAACACTGAAGCTTTCTTT
-	12	TRBV10-3	TRBJ2-7	TRBD1	CAVGQGSSEQYF	TGTGCCGTGGGACAGGGGTCGAGTGAGCAGTACTTC
-	14	TRBV29-1	TRBJ1-1	-	CSVVQADGFTEAFF	TGCAGCGTTGTACAGGCGGACGGGTTCACTGAAGCTTTCTTT
-	16	TRBV5-1	TRBJ2-1	-	CASTPAAGSSYNEQFF	TGCGCCAGCACCCCGGCGGCGGGATCCTCCTACAATGAGCAGTTCTTC
-	16	TRBV5-1	TRBJ1-4	-	CASSSAGAGMNEKLFF	TGCGCCAGCAGCAGCGCAGGGGCAGGGATGAATGAAAAACTGTTTTTT
-	13	TRBV10-3	TRBJ1-5	-	CATMPDSNQPQHF	TGTGCCACCATGCCGGACAGTAATCAGCCCCAGCATTTT
-	15	TRBV9	TRBJ1-5	-	CASSVGVGQGQPQHF	TGTGCCAGCAGCGTAGGGGTGGGGCAGGGTCAGCCCCAGCATTTT
-	16	TRBV23-1	TRBJ2-7	-	CASSQEAGQVSYEQYF	TGCGCCAGCAGTCAAGAAGCGGGACAGGTCTCCTACGAGCAGTACTTC
-	13	TRBV19	TRBJ2-7	TRBD1	CASRGQGTYEQYF	TGTGCCAGTAGGGGACAGGGAACATACGAGCAGTACTTC
-	13	TRBV29-1	TRBJ2-2	-	CSVRRAGTGELFF	TGCAGCGTTCGGAGGGCCGGAACCGGGGAGCTGTTTTTT
-	11	TRBV5-4	TRBJ1-1	-	CASRTGRGTFF	TGTGCCAGCAGAACTGGCAGGGGAACTTTCTTT
-	14	TRBV18	TRBJ1-2	-	CASSSGAQNYGYTF	TGTGCCAGCTCGAGCGGGGCTCAGAACTATGGCTACACCTTC